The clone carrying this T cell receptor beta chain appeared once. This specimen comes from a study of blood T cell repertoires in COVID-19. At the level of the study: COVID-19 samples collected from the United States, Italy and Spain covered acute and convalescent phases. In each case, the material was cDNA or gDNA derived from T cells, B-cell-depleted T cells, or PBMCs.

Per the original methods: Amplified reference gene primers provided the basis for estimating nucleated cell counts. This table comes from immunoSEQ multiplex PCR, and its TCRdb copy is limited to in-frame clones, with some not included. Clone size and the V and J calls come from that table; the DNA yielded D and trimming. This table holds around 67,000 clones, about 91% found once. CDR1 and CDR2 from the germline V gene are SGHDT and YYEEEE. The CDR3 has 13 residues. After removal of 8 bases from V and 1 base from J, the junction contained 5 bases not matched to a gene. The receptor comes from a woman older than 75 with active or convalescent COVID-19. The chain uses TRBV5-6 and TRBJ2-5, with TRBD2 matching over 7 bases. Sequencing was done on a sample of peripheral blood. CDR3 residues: CASQRGFQETQYF. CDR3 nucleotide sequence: TGTGCCAGTCAGCGGGGATTCCAAGAGACCCAGTACTTC.